This T cell receptor beta chain was sequenced in a study of T cell responses to AZD1222 COVID-19 vaccine. Study-level findings and limits: Vaccine-related CD4 TCRs covered spike, predominating at 160-218 and 743-854. Seropositive status at baseline applied to only five or six AZD1222 recipients. The sample set comprised mostly white British donors with more females, and clonal diversity was possibly underestimated. Targets within unmutated variant regions were reportedly found for nearly half of spike-specific TCRs.

TCRdb's copy holds only in-frame clones and misses some; the assay was immunoSEQ multiplex PCR. The repertoire holds about 100,000 clones, with about nine tenths as singletons. With respect to this clone: Antigen specificity is unknown.

The CDR3 extends over 14 amino acids. V shed 7 bases and J 4 bases; nucleotides not matched to a gene: 9. CDR1 and CDR2 from the germline V gene are SGHKS and YYEKEE (reference sequence). The rearrangement links TRBV5-5 to TRBJ1-1; 8 bases align to TRBD1. The receptor comes from an adult in good health. Sequences were derived from peripheral blood, sampled on day 0 of AZD1222 vaccination. In nucleotides, the CDR3 is TGTGCCAGCGGTAACAGGGGGGGGGTCACTGAAGCTTTCTTT. It encodes CASGNRGGVTEAFF.